This entry lists 10 T cell receptor beta chains sequenced from one sample in a study of Graves' ophthalmopathy and Graves' hyperthyroidism. Using RNA transcripts, the TCR beta CDR3 regions were amplified. HTBI primers were used in a first-round RT-PCR, which preceded a second-round multiplex PCR. MiXCR was run by TCRdb on the multiplex PCR reads, yielding one entry per CDR3 protein. The table records over a million distinct CDR3 sequences, around a third of them present only once. The sequenced sample was peripheral blood or thyroid tissue (not recorded which). The receptors stem from an adult man with Graves' hyperthyroidism.

This clonotype has ten or more counts. CDR3 DNA sequence: TGTGCCAGCAGACGCGGGACAGGGGGATATAACTATGGCTACACCTTC. Translating gives CASRRGTGGYNYGYTF. V gene TRBV12-3 or TRBV12-4 combines with J gene TRBJ1-2, with 11 bases aligning to TRBD1. With V trimmed by 6 bases and J by 1 base, 7 bases remained unmatched. The CDR3 consists of 16 residues.

The gene calls are TRBV15 and TRBJ2-5; 8 bases line up with TRBD1. V gave up 3 bases and J gave up 5 bases; unmatched junction bases: 5. The CDR3 runs to 14 residues. From germline, CDR1 is LNHNV and CDR2 YYDKDF (reference sequence). CDR3 DNA sequence: TGTGCCACCAGCAGCGCAAGGACAGGGGAGACCCAGTACTTC. Its protein is CATSSARTGETQYF.

This clonotype was seen at least ten times. The chain is built from TRBV15 and TRBJ2-7; either TRBD1 or TRBD2 may fit D (5 bases each). This CDR3 region has 15 residues. Germline CDR1 is LNHNV and CDR2 is YYDKDF (reference sequence). Trimming left V 0 bases short and J 3 bases short, with 12 bases between. The CDR3 protein is CATSRDPPGSYEQYF. The CDR3 DNA is TGTGCCACCAGCAGAGACCCCCCAGGGAGCTACGAGCAGTACTTC.

Regarding this clonotype: This clone may be a read error of a much larger clone one base away. The chain links TRBV7-9 to TRBJ2-7; 7 bases align to TRBD1. CDR1 SEHNR and CDR2 FQNEAQ come from the germline V gene (reference sequence). The J segment lost 0 bases and the V segment lost 5 bases, leaving 7 bases of the junction unmatched. The CDR3 runs to 15 residues. The CDR3, as DNA: TGTGCCAGCAGCGGTTCGGGACAGACCTCCTACGAGCAGTACTTC. Amino acid sequence: CASSGSGQTSYEQYF.

This clonotype was counted a few times. The CDR3 nucleotides are TGTGCCAGCAGCCAGGCCGACAGCACCTACGAGCAGTACTTC. This codes for CASSQADSTYEQYF. This chain connects TRBV7-9 to TRBJ2-7; TRBD1 is a possible D gene (5 bases). The V end lost 5 bases, the J end lost 2 bases, and 13 bases lay between the germline ends. The CDR3 is 14 residues long. CDR1 and CDR2 from the germline V gene are SEHNR and FQNEAQ (reference sequence). Full variable domain (missing parts from reference TRBV7-9 and TRBJ2-7): DTGVSQNPRHKITKRGQNVTFRCDPISEHNRLYWYRQTLGQGPEFLTYFQNEAQLEKSRLLSDRFSAERPKGSFSTLEIQRTEQGDSAMYLCASSQADSTYEQYFGPGTRLTVT.

The chain recombines TRBV7-8 with TRBJ2-5, with a tentative D call TRBD1 (6 bases). The CDR3 extends over 17 amino acids. V dropped 5 bases and J dropped 3 bases, with 22 bases sitting between them. Per germline, CDR1 SGHVS and CDR2 FQNEAQ. CDR3 protein: CASSLRAGATEKETQYF. In nucleotides, the CDR3 is TGTGCCAGCAGCCTCCGTGCAGGGGCAACTGAGAAAGAGACCCAGTACTTC.

This clonotype has just a few counts. The J gene is TRBJ1-4, the V gene TRBV25-1; tentatively, D is TRBD1 (5 bases). Germline-derived CDR1 and CDR2 are MGHDK and SYGVNS. The CDR3 is made up of 16 amino acids. V lost 1 base, J lost 8 bases, and 17 bases lay in between. DNA for the CDR3: TGTGCCAGCAGTGAATTCCCGGGGCGGGATGGGGAAAAACTGTTTTTT. Protein: CASSEFPGRDGEKLFF.

This clonotype was recorded at least ten times. The rearrangement uses TRBV20-1 and TRBJ2-7; D gene unclear. The CDR3 is 14 residues long. Germline lookup yields CDR1 DFQATT and CDR2 SNEGSKA (reference sequence). V was shortened by 0 bases and J by 3 bases, with 12 bases between the two germline ends. The chain's CDR3 is CSARDRVINYEQYF. CDR3 in DNA: TGCAGTGCTAGAGATCGAGTGATCAACTACGAGCAGTACTTC.

This clonotype was counted only a few times. This chain links TRBV7-2 with TRBJ2-5; 9 nucleotides line up with TRBD2. J gave up 4 bases and V 1 base, and 13 bases lay outside the gene matches. CDR3 length: 18 amino acids. Germline loops: CDR1 SGHTA, CDR2 FQGNSA. The chain's CDR3 is CASSLGSWPAGGLETQYF. CDR3 DNA: TGTGCCAGCAGCTTAGGGAGTTGGCCGGCGGGGGGGCTAGAGACCCAGTACTTC.

This clonotype was seen ten or more times. The chain combines TRBV29-1 with TRBJ1-2; 9 positions match TRBD1. Germline assignment: CDR1 SQVTM and CDR2 ANQGSEA. V dropped 3 bases and J dropped 4; count of bases not matched to a gene: 3. This CDR3 comprises 13 residues. In DNA, the CDR3 is TGCAGCGTTGAGACGACAGGGGGCTATGGCTACACCTTC. Protein: CSVETTGGYGYTF.